This T cell receptor beta chain was found in a study of OX40 agonist ivuxolimab in advanced cancers. Across the whole study: Three patients got partial responses; one had hepatocellular carcinoma and two had cutaneous melanoma.

The CDR3 covers 16 residues. CDR1 and CDR2 (germline): SGHTA, FQGNSA. V shed 3 bases and J shed 1 base, with 10 bases lying between them. Measured with immunoSEQ multiplex PCR; TCRdb has only the in-frame clones, and not every one. The sample lists tens of thousands of clones; around nine tenths were seen once. The sample here was CD4+ or CD8+ T cells sorted from blood, taken in a trial of the OX40 agonist ivuxolimab. This clonotype was obtained from an adult with an advanced solid tumor such as melanoma, head and neck, liver or kidney cancer. The genes are TRBV7-2 and TRBJ2-6; no firm D call. Here the CDR3 reads CASSFPVNSGANVLTF. CDR3 nucleotide sequence: TGTGCCAGCAGCTTCCCAGTTAATTCTGGGGCCAACGTCCTGACTTTC.